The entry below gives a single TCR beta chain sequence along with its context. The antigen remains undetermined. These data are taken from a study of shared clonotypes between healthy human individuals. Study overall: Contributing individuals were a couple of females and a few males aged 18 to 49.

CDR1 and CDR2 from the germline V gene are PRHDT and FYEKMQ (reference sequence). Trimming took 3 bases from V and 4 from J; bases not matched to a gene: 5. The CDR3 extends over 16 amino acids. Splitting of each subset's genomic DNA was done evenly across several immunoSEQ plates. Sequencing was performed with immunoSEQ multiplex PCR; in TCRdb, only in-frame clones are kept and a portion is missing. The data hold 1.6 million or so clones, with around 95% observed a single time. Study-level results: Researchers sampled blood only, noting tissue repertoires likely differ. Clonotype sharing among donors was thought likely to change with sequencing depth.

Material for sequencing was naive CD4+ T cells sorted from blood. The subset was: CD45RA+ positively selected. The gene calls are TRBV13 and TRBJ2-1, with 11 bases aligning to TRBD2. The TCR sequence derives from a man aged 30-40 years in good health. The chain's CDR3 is CASSFLLAGAYNEQFF. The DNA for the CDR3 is TGTGCCAGCAGCTTTTTACTAGCGGGAGCATACAATGAGCAGTTCTTC.